This T cell receptor (beta chain) was captured by sequencing in a study of cytomegalovirus exposure and HLA in healthy donors. General observations from the study: The classifier reportedly diagnosed cytomegalovirus status with high specificity and sensitivity.

After removal of 0 bases from V and 13 bases from J, the junction contained 11 bases not matched to a gene. CDR1 SGHDN and CDR2 FVKESK come from the germline V gene. The CDR3 runs 16 residues. PCR primers comprised 60 Vbeta and 13 Jbeta primers. Measured with immunoSEQ multiplex PCR; TCRdb has only the in-frame clones, and not every one. This sample has 100,000 to 150,000 clones, with around 82% found just once. This clone has only one observation. Its antigen is unidentified. The TCR originated in a woman in her thirties or forties in good health and CMV-seropositive. The chain recombines TRBV14 with TRBJ2-3; 12 bases agree with TRBD2. The sample taken for sequencing was PBMCs. CDR3 in amino acids: CASSQDSGGLAGQEYF. The CDR3 coding sequence is TGTGCCAGCAGCCAAGATTCCGGGGGACTAGCGGGCCAAGAGTATTTT.